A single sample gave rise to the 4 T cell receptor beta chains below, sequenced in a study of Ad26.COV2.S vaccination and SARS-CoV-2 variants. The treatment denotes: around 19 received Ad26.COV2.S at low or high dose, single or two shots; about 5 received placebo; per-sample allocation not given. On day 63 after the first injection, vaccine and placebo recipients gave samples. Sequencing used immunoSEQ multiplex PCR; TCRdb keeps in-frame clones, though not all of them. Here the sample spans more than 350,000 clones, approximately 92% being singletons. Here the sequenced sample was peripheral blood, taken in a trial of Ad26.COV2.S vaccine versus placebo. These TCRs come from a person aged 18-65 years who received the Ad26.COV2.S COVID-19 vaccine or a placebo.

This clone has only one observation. The CDR3 DNA sequence: TGCGCCAGCAGCCAAGAGTCAGGGGTGGGTCAGCCCCAGCATTTT. It is translated as CASSQESGVGQPQHF. The chain uses TRBV4-3 and TRBJ1-5; D may be TRBD1 (6 bases). The V gene lost 0 bases and the J gene lost 6 bases, with 12 bases spanning the gap. Germline lookup yields CDR1 LGHNA and CDR2 YSLEER. The CDR3 loop spans 15 amino acids.

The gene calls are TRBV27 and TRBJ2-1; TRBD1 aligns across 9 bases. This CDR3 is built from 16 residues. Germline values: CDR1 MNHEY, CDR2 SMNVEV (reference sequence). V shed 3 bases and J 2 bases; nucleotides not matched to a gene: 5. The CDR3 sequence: CASSFLGTGTYNEQFF. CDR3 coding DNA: TGTGCCAGCAGTTTCCTCGGGACAGGGACCTACAATGAGCAGTTCTTC.

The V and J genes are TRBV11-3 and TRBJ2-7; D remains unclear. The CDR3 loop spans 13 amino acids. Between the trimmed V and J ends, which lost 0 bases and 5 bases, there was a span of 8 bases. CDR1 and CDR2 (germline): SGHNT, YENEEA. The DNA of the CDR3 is TGTGCCAGCAGCTTAGAAGCCTTAGACGAGCAGTACTTC. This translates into CASSLEALDEQYF.

The CDR3 protein is CASNKGLLNTEAFF. Written as DNA, the CDR3 is TGTGCCAGCAACAAGGGACTTTTGAACACTGAAGCTTTCTTT. The V and J genes are TRBV28 and TRBJ1-1; D possibly corresponds to TRBD1 (5 bases). CDR1 is MDHEN, CDR2 SYDVKM, per germline. The CDR3 spans 14 residues. The V and J ends lost 7 bases and 0 bases respectively, with 12 bases between them.